This passage covers 11 T cell receptor beta chains from one sample sequenced in a study of blood T cells in healthy people across ages (dated by TCRdb to the mid-2010s). The library was produced with 5' RACE. Sequencer: Illumina HiSeq 2500. A second PCR of roughly 6 to 11 cycles was performed with a sample-barcoded 5' primer and a J-beta primer mix. Using fastp at Q25 and MiXCR, TCRdb reprocessed the public reads and kept productive beta chains. Rows matching on CDR3 protein sequence are summarized as one entry with the most common DNA and genes. For this sample the table gives some 900,000 distinct CDR3 sequences, of which roughly 26% were detected only once. Clones ranked in the top ten supply roughly a sixth of the sample. Sample: blood. The receptors stem from a woman at least 80 years old in good health.

V usage is TRBV2 and J usage is TRBJ2-7, with D perhaps TRBD2 (5 bases). V lost 2 bases to trimming and J lost 1 base, with 12 bases between them. The length of the CDR3 is 15 residues. The germline V gene has CDR1 SNHLY and CDR2 FYNNEI. In DNA form, the CDR3 reads TGTGCCAGCAGTGAACGTGGAGGACCATCCTACGAGCAGTACTTC. Amino acid sequence: CASSERGGPSYEQYF.

This clonotype is a singleton in its sample. The chain has TRBV2 and TRBJ1-2, with D perhaps TRBD1 (5 bases). The CDR3 is made up of 12 amino acids. Between the trimmed V and J ends, which lost 7 bases and 7 bases, there was a span of 13 bases. CDR1 is SNHLY, CDR2 FYNNEI, per germline. Written as DNA, the CDR3 is TGTGCCAGCACTGGGGGGAGCTTTGGCTACACCTTC. As protein: CASTGGSFGYTF. The full variable domain, completed using reference TRBV2 and TRBJ1-2, is EPEVTQTPSHQVTQMGQEVILRCVPISNHLYFYWYRQILGQKVEFLVSFYNNEISEKSEIFDDQFSVERPDGSNFTLKIRSTKLEDSAMYFCASTGGSFGYTFGSGTRLTVV.

Regarding this clonotype: With a much larger clone just one base away, this may be a read error. The chain has TRBV5-5 and TRBJ1-1, with D maybe TRBD1 (5 bases). Germline V gene data show CDR1 as SGHKS and CDR2 as YYEKEE (reference sequence). This CDR3 is built from 15 residues. CDR3: CTSSSTPQANTEAFF. CDR3 in DNA: TGTACCAGCAGCTCGACACCACAGGCGAACACTGAAGCTTTCTTT. Based on the CDR3 plus reference TRBV5-5 and TRBJ1-1, the full variable domain is DAGVTQSPTHLIKTRGQQVTLRCSPISGHKSVSWYQQVLGQGPQFIFQYYEKEERGRGNFPDRFSARQFPNYSSELNVNALLLGDSALYLCTSSSTPQANTEAFFGQGTRLTVV.

This clonotype appeared many times. The chain carries TRBV6-2 or TRBV6-3 and TRBJ2-5; TRBD2 aligns across 13 bases. This CDR3 has 19 amino acids. V was pared by 5 bases and J by 2 bases, with 14 bases of the junction left unmatched. Germline lookup yields CDR1 MNHEY and CDR2 SVGEGT. The DNA for the CDR3 is TGTGCCAGCAGTAGGTCTCCGGGACTAGCGGGGCGCCGACAAGAGACCCAGTACTTC. Its protein product is CASSRSPGLAGRRQETQYF.

About this clonotype itself: This may stem from a read error, because a much larger clone lies one nucleotide away. V is TRBV20-1 and J is TRBJ1-2; D perhaps matches TRBD1 (5 bases). The CDR3 contains 19 residues. The germline gives CDR1 DFQATT, CDR2 SNEGSKA (reference sequence). CDR3 bases: TGCAGTGCGAGAGATTCTTTGGGGATCCGGGGCGGTGACAACTATGGCCACACCTTC. Protein product: CSARDSLGIRGGDNYGHTF.

The chain employs TRBV19 and TRBJ2-7; D remains ambiguous. The CDR3 has 14 residues. V shed 1 base and J shed 2 bases, with 9 bases lying between them. The germline V gene encodes CDR1 LNHDA and CDR2 SQIVND (reference sequence). CDR3: CASSIGPGPYEQYF. The DNA of the CDR3 is TGTGCCAGTAGTATAGGTCCAGGCCCCTACGAGCAGTACTTC.

The chain recombines TRBV6-1 with TRBJ2-1; 8 nucleotides agree with TRBD1. Trimming removed 1 base from V and 4 bases from J; junction bases left unmatched: 6. Germline V gene sequence: CDR1 MNHNS, CDR2 SASEGT. This CDR3 is built from 16 residues. CDR3 protein: CASSEGPGGPYNEQFF. For the CDR3, the DNA is TGTGCCAGCAGTGAAGGCCCAGGGGGCCCATACAATGAGCAGTTCTTC.

This clonotype was counted at least ten times. The chain links TRBV7-8 to TRBJ2-1, with TRBD1 matching over 7 bases. The CDR3 runs to 16 residues. Per germline, CDR1 SGHVS and CDR2 FQNEAQ. After removal of 0 bases from V and 6 bases from J, the junction contained 8 bases not matched to a gene. The CDR3 spells CASSLAGQLGSNEQFF. The CDR3 DNA reads as TGTGCCAGCAGCTTAGCGGGACAGCTAGGCTCCAATGAGCAGTTCTTC. Complete variable domain (other parts from reference TRBV7-8 and TRBJ2-1): GAGVSQSPRYKVAKRGQDVALRCDPISGHVSLFWYQQALGQGPEFLTYFQNEAQLDKSGLPSDRFFAERPEGSVSTLKIQRTQQEDSAVYLCASSLAGQLGSNEQFFGPGTRLTVL.

This chain connects TRBV7-2 to TRBJ1-1, with TRBD1 as a possible D gene (5 bases). CDR1 is SGHTA and CDR2 is FQGNSA in the germline V gene. CDR3 length equals 13 residues. Trimming removed 6 bases at V and 5 bases at J, with 13 bases between. CDR3 sequence reads: CASRRGVETEAFF. CDR3 coding DNA: TGTGCCAGCAGGCGGGGGGTGGAAACTGAAGCTTTCTTT.

This clonotype was recorded at least ten times. V is TRBV3-1 and J is TRBJ2-1; perhaps D is TRBD1 or TRBD2 (5 bases each). V dropped 7 bases and J dropped 3 bases, with 16 bases sitting between them. The CDR3 has 15 residues. Germline V gene lookup returns CDR1 LGHDT and CDR2 YNNKEL (reference sequence). The CDR3, as DNA: TGTGCCAGCAAGGATTCGGGACGAATCTACAATGAGCAGTTCTTC. The encoded protein is CASKDSGRIYNEQFF.

As to this clonotype: Its ends do not fully match the called genes, so a read error is possible. The chain combines TRBV6-2 or TRBV6-3 with TRBJ2-2; D assignment may be TRBD1 or TRBD2 (5 bases each). CDR1 MNHEY and CDR2 SVGEGT come from the germline V gene. The CDR3 is made up of 15 amino acids. CDR3 in DNA: TGTGCCAGCAGTTACGATAGGGTGGACACCGGGGAGCGGTTTTTT. It encodes CASSYDRVDTGERFF.